This TCR beta chain was retrieved from a study of blood T cell repertoires in COVID-19. Produced via immunoSEQ multiplex PCR; TCRdb's table is partial and in-frame only. Among about 280,000 clones listed, about 86% were seen once. What was sequenced was peripheral blood. The TCR comes from a woman in her thirties who had recovered from COVID-19.

In DNA form, the CDR3 reads TGTGCCAGCAGTTCTTTCCGGGACAGGGGCACTGAAGCTTTCTTT. Translated: CASSSFRDRGTEAFF. The rearrangement joins TRBV6-1 to TRBJ1-1, with TRBD1 identical over 10 bases. The CDR3 has 15 amino acids. The trim removed 5 bases at V and 4 bases at J, leaving 7 bases unmatched. The V gene's germline CDR1 is MNHNS and CDR2 SASEGT.